Below, one T cell receptor beta chain is given with its context. The antigen remains unidentified. The germline gives CDR1 LGHNA, CDR2 YSLEER. The CDR3 sequence is 15 residues long. Trimming removed 0 bases from V and 8 bases from J, with 13 bases in between. Some clones are missing from TCRdb's copy, which holds only in-frame ones; the method was immunoSEQ multiplex PCR. The table records under 100,000 clones, roughly 85% of them present only once. This specimen comes from a study of T cell responses to AZD1222 COVID-19 vaccine. Study overall: Pooled together were second doses at about 4 or about 12 weeks. Study results and limitations: Vaccine-related CD4 TCRs covered spike, predominating at 160-218 and 743-854.

The receptor was derived from an adult in good health. The chain uses TRBV4-3 and TRBJ1-4; D may be TRBD1 (6 bases). Source: peripheral blood, taken on day 0 of AZD1222 vaccination. The CDR3 DNA sequence: TGCGCCAGCAGCCAAGATACGGCAGGGGTCGAAAAACTGTTTTTT. Encoded protein: CASSQDTAGVEKLFF.